Below are 22 T cell receptor beta chains sequenced from a single sample in a study of blood T cell repertoires in COVID-19. Some clones are missing from TCRdb's copy, which holds only in-frame ones; the method was immunoSEQ multiplex PCR. Among roughly 120,000 clones listed, over 80% were seen once. Sample: peripheral blood. The receptors were gathered from a woman between 65 and 79 years old with acute or convalescent COVID-19.

The J gene is TRBJ2-7, the V gene TRBV7-9; 9 nucleotides line up with TRBD1. The CDR3 runs to 16 residues. In germline, CDR1 is SEHNR, CDR2 FQNEAQ (reference sequence). J lost 7 bases, V lost 1 base, and 11 bases had no gene match. CDR3 in DNA: TGTGCCAGCAGCTTAGTGGCGGGACAGGGCGTTTGGGAGCAGTACTTC. It codes for CASSLVAGQGVWEQYF.

The rearrangement joins TRBV7-3 to TRBJ2-2; 12 positions match TRBD2. This CDR3 region has 16 residues. The J segment lost 5 bases and the V segment lost 5 bases, leaving 6 bases of the junction unmatched. Germline lookup yields CDR1 SGHTA and CDR2 FQGTGA. For the CDR3, the DNA is TGTGCCAGCAGCCCGGGGACTAGCGGGCGGACCGGGGAGCTGTTTTTT. Encoded protein: CASSPGTSGRTGELFF.

CDR3 sequence: CARDPGTRRQETQYF. The CDR3 coding sequence is TGTGCCAGGGATCCCGGGACTAGGAGGCAAGAGACCCAGTACTTC. V is TRBV28 and J is TRBJ2-5; 8 bases align to TRBD2. V was clipped by 9 bases and J by 2 bases; unmatched bases: 11. The CDR3 spans 15 residues. CDR1 is MDHEN and CDR2 is SYDVKM in the germline V gene.

The chain has TRBV7-9 and TRBJ2-5; D gene uncertain. The CDR3 has 14 amino acids. Germline-derived CDR1 and CDR2 are SEHNR and FQNEAQ (reference sequence). V was shortened by 4 bases and J by 2 bases, with 11 bases between the two germline ends. CDR3 bases: TGTGCCAGCAGCTCCCTAGTTGGACAAGAGACCCAGTACTTC. Protein product: CASSSLVGQETQYF.

The chain employs TRBV6-6 and TRBJ1-1; 8 positions agree with TRBD1. CDR1 and CDR2 from the germline V gene are MNHNY and SVGAGI (reference sequence). J was trimmed by 1 base and V by 7 bases; bases with no gene match: 5. The CDR3 length is 14 residues. In nucleotides, the CDR3 is TGTGCCAGCACGTCAGGGGGCGCGAACACTGAAGCTTTCTTT. Translation: CASTSGGANTEAFF.

Note on this clone: The same CDR3 is also encoded by other DNA sequences in this sample. The chain couples TRBV2 to TRBJ1-4, with D possibly TRBD1 on 6 matching bases. Trimming stripped 6 bases from V and 2 bases from J, with 10 bases between. Germline values: CDR1 SNHLY, CDR2 FYNNEI. This CDR3 comprises 14 residues. CDR3 in DNA: TGTGCCAGCAGGCGGCAGGGGACTAATGAAAAACTGTTTTTT. It codes for CASRRQGTNEKLFF. Drawing the rest from reference TRBV2 and TRBJ1-4, the complete variable domain is EPEVTQTPSHQVTQMGQEVILRCVPISNHLYFYWYRQILGQKVEFLVSFYNNEISEKSEIFDDQFSVERPDGSNFTLKIRSTKLEDSAMYFCASRRQGTNEKLFFGSGTQLSVL.

This clone turned up a few times. The chain couples TRBV5-4 to TRBJ2-1; a possible D gene is TRBD1 (6 bases). CDR1 and CDR2 (germline): SGHNT, YYREEE (reference sequence). The CDR3 is made up of 16 amino acids. The V gene lost 4 bases and the J gene lost 7 bases, with 21 bases spanning the gap. CDR3 loop: CASSPGEQGWWNEQFF. CDR3 nucleotide sequence: TGTGCCAGCAGCCCCGGAGAACAGGGATGGTGGAATGAGCAGTTCTTC.

The chain combines TRBV2 with TRBJ2-2, with D hard to call. V dropped 7 bases and J dropped 0 bases, with 12 bases sitting between them. Germline V gene data show CDR1 as SNHLY and CDR2 as FYNNEI. The CDR3 contains 15 residues. For the CDR3, the DNA is TGTGCCAGCAAAGGCGGAGTCGCGAACACCGGGGAGCTGTTTTTT. It specifies CASKGGVANTGELFF.

The chain is built from TRBV2 and TRBJ1-4, with D possibly TRBD1 on 6 matching bases. Trimming removed 6 bases from V and 8 bases from J, with 22 bases in between. Germline values: CDR1 SNHLY, CDR2 FYNNEI. The CDR3 has 16 residues. The chain's CDR3 is CASRPTTGNPAEKLFF. The CDR3 DNA reads TGTGCCAGCAGACCTACAACAGGGAATCCAGCCGAAAAACTGTTTTTT.

This clone was detected once. The chain uses TRBV11-2 and TRBJ2-3; weak D call: TRBD2 (6 bases). The CDR3 sequence is 12 residues long. V was clipped by 8 bases and J by 5 bases, with 11 bases between them. The germline gives CDR1 SGHAT, CDR2 FQNNGV. CDR3 sequence: CASGEGGDTQYF. The CDR3 bases are TGTGCCAGCGGCGAGGGAGGAGATACGCAGTATTTT.

This sequence joins TRBV2 and TRBJ2-2, with 8 bases that match TRBD2. This CDR3 has 16 amino acids. The junction had 8 bases not matched to a gene; V was cut back by 4 bases and J by 4 bases. From germline, CDR1 is SNHLY and CDR2 FYNNEI. CDR3 coding DNA: TGTGCCAGCAGTGGTGAGGGTAGCGGGGTCACCGGGGAGCTGTTTTTT. It is translated as CASSGEGSGVTGELFF. Full variable domain (missing parts from reference TRBV2 and TRBJ2-2): EPEVTQTPSHQVTQMGQEVILRCVPISNHLYFYWYRQILGQKVEFLVSFYNNEISEKSEIFDDQFSVERPDGSNFTLKIRSTKLEDSAMYFCASSGEGSGVTGELFFGEGSRLTVL.

This chain uses TRBV9 with TRBJ2-3; D is unresolved. V was clipped by 3 bases and J by 4 bases, with 12 bases between them. This CDR3 is built from 14 residues. CDR1 is SGDLS, CDR2 YYNGEE, per germline. CDR3 sequence (DNA): TGTGCCAGCAGCGCGCGCTGGTCGGCAGATACGCAGTATTTT. Amino acids: CASSARWSADTQYF.

The J gene is TRBJ2-3, the V gene TRBV5-6; 11 bases align to TRBD2. The ends lost 0 bases at V and 5 bases at J; junction bases unmatched: 5. Per the germline V gene, CDR1 is SGHDT and CDR2 is YYEEEE. This CDR3 has 16 residues. CDR3: CASSLATSGAGDTQYF. CDR3 nucleotide sequence: TGTGCCAGCAGCTTGGCGACTAGCGGGGCAGGAGATACGCAGTATTTT.

In its sample, this clone was seen a few times. The gene calls are TRBV6-5 and TRBJ2-3; 7 positions match TRBD1. The J segment lost 0 bases and the V segment lost 7 bases, leaving 4 bases of the junction unmatched. CDR1 and CDR2 (germline): MNHEY, SVGAGI. CDR3 length: 14 residues. CDR3 amino acids: CASTGQRSTDTQYF. In DNA, the CDR3 is TGTGCCAGCACGGGACAGCGTAGCACAGATACGCAGTATTTT.

The chain employs TRBV7-9 and TRBJ2-5; perhaps TRBD2 as D (5 bases). CDR1 is SEHNR, CDR2 FQNEAQ, per germline (reference sequence). CDR3 length equals 13 residues. V shed 1 base and J shed 3 bases, with 6 bases lying between them. The CDR3 reads CASSLGGKETQYF. The CDR3 nucleotides read TGTGCCAGCAGCTTAGGAGGGAAAGAGACCCAGTACTTC.

This clone occurred a few times. The J gene is TRBJ1-1, the V gene TRBV28; no reliable D call. Germline loops: CDR1 MDHEN, CDR2 SYDVKM. There are 12 residues in the CDR3. Trimming stripped 7 bases from V and 1 base from J, with 7 bases between. The CDR3 DNA follows: TGTGCCAGCATTGTAGCGAACACTGAAGCTTTCTTT. Its protein is CASIVANTEAFF.

The J gene is TRBJ2-4, the V gene TRBV5-5, with 7 positions matching TRBD2. CDR1 is SGHKS, CDR2 YYEKEE, per germline (reference sequence). The CDR3 length is 13 residues. The V segment lost 6 bases and the J segment 9 bases; nucleotides outside the gene matches: 9. DNA of the CDR3: TGTGCCAGCAACCCGAGGGGCGGGGGCATTCAGTACTTC. Protein product: CASNPRGGGIQYF. Together with reference TRBV5-5 and TRBJ2-4, the CDR3 gives the full variable domain: DAGVTQSPTHLIKTRGQQVTLRCSPISGHKSVSWYQQVLGQGPQFIFQYYEKEERGRGNFPDRFSARQFPNYSSELNVNALLLGDSALYLCASNPRGGGIQYFGAGTRLSVL.

This rearrangement joins TRBV29-1 to TRBJ2-6; D gene uncertain. Germline CDR1 and CDR2: SQVTM and ANQGSEA. The CDR3 loop spans 14 amino acids. The V end was cut by 6 bases, the J end by 1 base, with 10 bases between. The CDR3 nucleotides read TGCAGCGTCTCGACTGCGTCTGGGGCCAACGTCCTGACTTTC. Its translation: CSVSTASGANVLTF.

The chain couples TRBV7-9 to TRBJ1-5; TRBD1 aligns across 8 bases. Germline V gene data show CDR1 as SEHNR and CDR2 as FQNEAQ (reference sequence). After removal of 5 bases from V and 7 bases from J, the junction contained 4 bases not matched to a gene. The CDR3 sequence is 13 residues long. Written as DNA, the CDR3 is TGTGCCAGCAGCCAGACAGGGGAGCAGCCCCAGCATTTT. Translated, it gives CASSQTGEQPQHF.

The rearrangement joins TRBV7-2 to TRBJ1-5; D perhaps matches TRBD1 (6 bases). Deletions cut 0 bases from V and 6 bases from J, with 15 bases between. Germline lookup yields CDR1 SGHTA and CDR2 FQGNSA. CDR3 size: 16 residues. The CDR3 spells CASSLARNRAGQPQHF. CDR3 in DNA: TGTGCCAGCAGCTTAGCCCGCAACAGGGCCGGTCAGCCCCAGCATTTT. The full variable domain, its missing parts supplied by reference TRBV7-2 and TRBJ1-5, is GAGVSQSPSNKVTEKGKDVELRCDPISGHTALYWYRQSLGQGLEFLIYFQGNSAPDKSGLPSDRFSAERTGGSVSTLTIQRTQQEDSAVYLCASSLARNRAGQPQHFGDGTRLSIL.

The CDR3: CASSLASTSADTQYF. CDR3 DNA sequence: TGCGCCAGCAGCTTGGCCTCTACTAGTGCAGATACGCAGTATTTT. The V call is TRBV5-1, the J call TRBJ2-3; perhaps TRBD2 as D (5 bases). V dropped 0 bases and J dropped 4 bases, with 12 bases sitting between them. The V gene's germline CDR1 is SGHRS and CDR2 YFSETQ. CDR3 length: 15 amino acids.

This rearrangement joins TRBV5-1 to TRBJ2-2, with 7 nucleotides matching TRBD2. The CDR3 is 16 amino acids. With 7 bases clipped from V and 2 bases from J, the junction kept 11 bases outside the gene matches. Germline loops: CDR1 SGHRS, CDR2 YFSETQ. DNA for the CDR3: TGCGCCAGCGCGGACTTACCAGCGGGAAACACCGGGGAGCTGTTTTTT. Its protein product is CASADLPAGNTGELFF.